What follows are 8 T cell receptor beta chains derived from one specimen sequenced in a study of blood T cells in healthy people across ages. A second PCR of 7 to 11 cycles used a sample-barcoded 5' primer and a J-beta primer mix. MiXCR, run by TCRdb on the 5' RACE reads, gives a single entry per CDR3 protein. The top ten hold roughly 22% of the sample, which has some 750,000 distinct CDR3 sequences, 22% seen once. The sample taken for sequencing was blood. The source is a man aged 65-85 years in good health.

V gene TRBV6-2 or TRBV6-3 combines with J gene TRBJ2-4; the D gene is possibly TRBD2 (5 bases). Trimming took 0 bases from V and 2 from J, leaving 8 bases between them. The CDR3 is 15 amino acids. CDR1 is MNHEY, CDR2 SVGEGT, per germline. The CDR3 bases are TGTGCCAGCAGTTACTCGAGGGTCTCCAAAAACATTCAGTACTTC. Its protein is CASSYSRVSKNIQYF.

The gene calls are TRBV7-9 and TRBJ1-1; TRBD1 matches 7 bases. J gave up 7 bases and V 3 bases, and 5 bases lay outside the gene matches. This CDR3 has 13 residues. Germline CDR1 and CDR2: SEHNR and FQNEAQ (reference sequence). The CDR3 protein is CASSFGRGVEAFF. CDR3 nucleotide sequence: TGTGCCAGCAGCTTCGGCAGGGGGGTTGAAGCTTTCTTT.

Of note for this clonotype: The CDR3 carries no conserved terminal phenylalanine or tryptophan, so it likely arises from a read error. The CDR3 nucleotides are TGTGCCAGCAGCTGGGGGGTTTCGGTGGACACTGAAGCTTTCCTT. Translated: CASSWGVSVDTEAFL. The chain links TRBV11-2 to TRBJ1-1; maybe TRBD1 (5 bases). Germline V gene sequence: CDR1 SGHAT, CDR2 FQNNGV. V was shortened by 4 bases and J by 3 bases, with 15 bases between the two germline ends. The CDR3 is 15 amino acids.

The chain is built from TRBV5-1 and TRBJ2-3; D ambiguous. The CDR3 consists of 14 residues. Germline lookup yields CDR1 SGHRS and CDR2 YFSETQ. V lost 4 bases and J lost 0, with 9 bases in between. The CDR3 nucleotides are TGCGCCAGCAGCACCCTCCAGAGCACAGATACGCAGTATTTT. This encodes CASSTLQSTDTQYF.

This clonotype was seen more than once but under ten times. The chain carries TRBV5-1 and TRBJ1-6, with a tentative D call TRBD1 (5 bases). The CDR3 length is 17 residues. Looked up from germline, CDR1 is SGHRS and CDR2 is YFSETQ. V shed 2 bases and J shed 6 bases, with 18 bases lying between them. CDR3 in amino acids: CASSLSHEGTANSPLHF. CDR3 coding DNA: TGCGCCAGCAGCTTATCCCATGAAGGGACGGCTAATTCACCCCTCCACTTT.

V and J are TRBV4-1 and TRBJ2-5; no definite D call. CDR3 length: 12 amino acids. The V and J ends lost 0 bases and 4 bases respectively, with 3 bases between them. Germline values: CDR1 MGHRA, CDR2 YSYEKL. The CDR3 nucleotides read TGCGCCAGCAGCCAAGAGTCAGAGACCCAGTACTTC. Protein product: CASSQESETQYF.

This clonotype was observed a single time. The chain couples TRBV7-9 to TRBJ2-1, with 8 bases matching TRBD1. Trimming cost V 5 bases and J 5 bases; bases outside gene matches: 8. Germline CDR1 SEHNR, CDR2 FQNEAQ (reference sequence). This CDR3 has 15 amino acids. The CDR3 nucleotides read TGTGCCAGCAGCGACGACAGGGGACGTAACAATGAGCAGTTCTTC. It yields the protein CASSDDRGRNNEQFF.

The chain recombines TRBV6-5 with TRBJ1-3; 7 nucleotides agree with TRBD1. The junction had 10 bases not matched to a gene; V was cut back by 0 bases and J by 8 bases. The germline V gene has CDR1 MNHEY and CDR2 SVGAGI. The CDR3 extends over 16 amino acids. In nucleotides, the CDR3 is TGTGCCAGCAGTTACTCGAACCCGTATCAGGGGGACACCATATATTTT. The encoded protein is CASSYSNPYQGDTIYF.